A single sample is the source of the 29 T cell receptor beta chains below, sequenced in a study of blood T cell repertoires in COVID-19. Some clones are missing from TCRdb's copy, which holds only in-frame ones; the method was immunoSEQ multiplex PCR. The repertoire consists of approximately 59,000 clones, with about 81% occurring once and the leading ten covering 15% to 19%. Sequencing was performed on peripheral blood. These TCRs come from a man at least 80 years old with acute or convalescent COVID-19.

CDR3: CASSPPAGGETQYF. Written as DNA, the CDR3 is TGTGCCAGCAGCCCCCCGGCGGGGGGAGAGACCCAGTACTTC. This sequence joins TRBV7-2 and TRBJ2-5; TRBD2 agrees at 8 bases. The CDR3 covers 14 residues. The V segment lost 5 bases and the J segment 4 bases; nucleotides outside the gene matches: 6. CDR1 SGHTA and CDR2 FQGNSA come from the germline V gene.

V gene TRBV5-5 combines with J gene TRBJ2-7; possible D gene TRBD1, 5 bases. CDR3 length: 14 amino acids. Per germline, CDR1 SGHKS and CDR2 YYEKEE (reference sequence). The V gene lost 5 bases and the J gene lost 2 bases, with 14 bases spanning the gap. CDR3 residues: CASRAATVTYEQYF. CDR3 nucleotide sequence: TGTGCCAGCAGAGCCGCGACAGTCACCTACGAGCAGTACTTC.

This sequence joins TRBV24-1 and TRBJ2-3; no definite D call. This CDR3 region has 14 residues. Germline V CDR1 and CDR2: KGHDR, SFDVKD. Trimming took 2 bases from V and 1 from J, leaving 6 bases between them. For the CDR3, the DNA is TGTGCCACCAGTGATTATACGGGCACAGATACGCAGTATTTT. This translates into CATSDYTGTDTQYF.

The rearrangement joins TRBV5-4 to TRBJ2-1; possible D gene TRBD2, 5 bases. Trimming left V 0 bases short and J 3 bases short, with 10 bases between. Germline CDR1 and CDR2: SGHNT and YYREEE (reference sequence). The CDR3 runs to 15 residues. In nucleotides, the CDR3 is TGTGCCAGCAGCTTGGCGCGGGTCAACTACAATGAGCAGTTCTTC. Translation gives CASSLARVNYNEQFF.

This chain joins TRBV6-5 and TRBJ2-1, with D possibly matching TRBD2 (6 bases). CDR1 and CDR2 (germline): MNHEY, SVGAGI. V was trimmed by 0 bases and J by 7 bases, leaving 16 bases between them. This CDR3 is 16 amino acids long. CDR3 loop: CASSYSDGGYGNEQFF. CDR3 coding DNA: TGTGCCAGCAGTTACTCTGACGGGGGTTATGGAAATGAGCAGTTCTTC.

The CDR3 DNA is TGTGCCAGCAGCGTGGGGACTTCGAACACTGAAGCTTTCTTT. As protein: CASSVGTSNTEAFF. The V gene is TRBV9, the J gene TRBJ1-1; possible D gene TRBD1, 5 bases. The germline V gene encodes CDR1 SGDLS and CDR2 YYNGEE. The CDR3 length is 14 residues. V lost 2 bases and J lost 1, with 9 bases in between.

This chain connects TRBV7-9 to TRBJ1-1; no clear D. Germline V gene data show CDR1 as SEHNR and CDR2 as FQNEAQ (reference sequence). The CDR3 is 14 residues long. Between the trimmed V and J ends, which lost 3 bases and 1 base, there was a span of 9 bases. Here the CDR3 DNA reads TGTGCCAGCAGCTTTGTGCCTAAGAACACTGAAGCTTTCTTT. This sequence encodes CASSFVPKNTEAFF.

The CDR3 loop reads CASSLDVGRGYDYGYTF. The CDR3 DNA reads TGTGCCAGCAGCTTAGATGTAGGCAGGGGGTATGACTATGGCTACACCTTC. The chain links TRBV7-8 to TRBJ1-2; 7 nucleotides align to TRBD1. The CDR3 spans 17 residues. Germline V gene data show CDR1 as SGHVS and CDR2 as FQNEAQ. V lost 1 base and J lost 3; bases outside the gene matches: 11.

J is TRBJ2-3 and V is TRBV4-3; 9 nucleotides match TRBD2. The germline V gene has CDR1 LGHNA and CDR2 YSLEER. With 4 bases clipped from V and 4 bases from J, the junction kept 3 bases outside the gene matches. This CDR3 has 14 residues. CDR3 nucleotide sequence: TGCGCCAGCAGCCGTACTAGCGGGTCAGATACGCAGTATTTT. Translated, it gives CASSRTSGSDTQYF.

This chain connects TRBV4-2 to TRBJ1-4, with 10 bases fitting TRBD1. This CDR3 region has 15 residues. From germline, CDR1 is LGHNA and CDR2 YNFKEQ. V shed 5 bases, J shed 6 bases, and the junction held 6 bases outside the gene matches. The CDR3 bases are TGTGCCAGCAGCTTGACCGGGACAGGGGATGAAAAACTGTTTTTT. Its protein is CASSLTGTGDEKLFF.

The chain carries TRBV19 and TRBJ2-3, with 13 bases matching TRBD2. The CDR3 has 17 amino acids. In germline, CDR1 is LNHDA, CDR2 SQIVND (reference sequence). Trimming at V came to 5 bases and at J to 0 bases, leaving 5 bases not matched to a gene. The CDR3 is CASSLGLAGDSTDTQYF. The CDR3 DNA is TGTGCCAGTAGTTTAGGACTAGCGGGAGATAGCACAGATACGCAGTATTTT. Using reference TRBV19 and TRBJ2-3 for the parts outside the CDR3, the full variable domain is DGGITQSPKYLFRKEGQNVTLSCEQNLNHDAMYWYRQDPGQGLRLIYYSQIVNDFQKGDIAEGYSVSREKKESFPLTVTSAQKNPTAFYLCASSLGLAGDSTDTQYFGPGTRLTVL.

The V call is TRBV5-1, the J call TRBJ2-5, with a possible D match to TRBD1 (6 bases). This CDR3 has 14 residues. V was trimmed by 1 base and J by 3 bases, leaving 10 bases between them. CDR1 SGHRS and CDR2 YFSETQ come from the germline V gene. This CDR3 is CASSLPGAEETQYF. CDR3 nucleotide sequence: TGCGCCAGCAGCTTGCCAGGGGCTGAAGAGACCCAGTACTTC. The whole variable domain, remainder taken from reference TRBV5-1 and TRBJ2-5, is KAGVTQTPRYLIKTRGQQVTLSCSPISGHRSVSWYQQTPGQGLQFLFEYFSETQRNKGNFPGRFSGRQFSNSRSEMNVSTLELGDSALYLCASSLPGAEETQYFGPGTRLLVL.

This chain links TRBV6-6 with TRBJ2-6; tentative D call: TRBD1 (5 bases). CDR3 size: 14 residues. Germline V gene lookup returns CDR1 MNHNY and CDR2 SVGAGI (reference sequence). V lost 8 bases and J lost 1, with 9 bases in between. The CDR3 bases are TGTGCCAGCCGCAGGGATTCTGGGGCCAACGTCCTGACTTTC. Translating it yields CASRRDSGANVLTF.

The V call is TRBV2, the J call TRBJ2-3, with TRBD1 matching over 8 bases. The CDR3 loop spans 14 amino acids. V lost 7 bases to trimming and J lost 1 base; unmatched junction nucleotides: 4. Germline CDR1 SNHLY, CDR2 FYNNEI. The CDR3 bases are TGTGCCAGCAAGGAGACAGGGGGCACAGATACGCAGTATTTT. Protein sequence: CASKETGGTDTQYF.

The chain uses TRBV5-8 and TRBJ2-2; D unclear. This CDR3 is built from 13 residues. Looked up from germline, CDR1 is SGHTS and CDR2 is YDEGEE. V dropped 2 bases and J dropped 5 bases, with 7 bases sitting between them. CDR3 sequence reads: CASSFPSTGELFF. In DNA form, the CDR3 reads TGTGCCAGCAGCTTTCCCAGTACCGGGGAGCTGTTTTTT.

V and J are TRBV18 and TRBJ1-1, with D maybe TRBD1 (5 bases). The CDR3 runs to 13 residues. Germline V gene lookup returns CDR1 KGHSH and CDR2 LQKENI. The germline V and J ends were trimmed by 2 bases and 5 bases, with 9 bases remaining between them. CDR3 nucleotides: TGTGCCAGCTCACCAAGACAGCCTACTGAAGCTTTCTTT. Its translation: CASSPRQPTEAFF.

This sequence joins TRBV5-5 and TRBJ2-2, with TRBD1 as a possible D gene (7 bases). Germline V lookup: CDR1 SGHKS, CDR2 YYEKEE (reference sequence). This CDR3 is 16 amino acids long. V was clipped by 0 bases and J by 1 base, with 10 bases between them. In DNA, the CDR3 is TGTGCCAGCAGCTTGGCGGGGGACAGGAACACCGGGGAGCTGTTTTTT. Its translation: CASSLAGDRNTGELFF.

The gene calls are TRBV7-9 and TRBJ2-5, with 11 bases aligning to TRBD2. Per germline, CDR1 SEHNR and CDR2 FQNEAQ (reference sequence). The CDR3 is made up of 15 amino acids. Trimming removed 1 base from V and 2 bases from J; junction bases left unmatched: 0. The CDR3 here is CASSLGLAGQETQYF. Written as DNA, the CDR3 is TGTGCCAGCAGCTTAGGACTAGCGGGGCAAGAGACCCAGTACTTC. The whole variable domain, remainder taken from reference TRBV7-9 and TRBJ2-5, is DTGVSQNPRHKITKRGQNVTFRCDPISEHNRLYWYRQTLGQGPEFLTYFQNEAQLEKSRLLSDRFSAERPKGSFSTLEIQRTEQGDSAMYLCASSLGLAGQETQYFGPGTRLLVL.

The genes are TRBV19 and TRBJ2-1; 10 nucleotides match TRBD2. The junction had 8 bases not matched to a gene; V was cut back by 3 bases and J by 0 bases. The length of the CDR3 is 18 residues. Germline V gives CDR1 LNHDA, CDR2 SQIVND (reference sequence). CDR3 sequence: CASSMGASGGYSYNEQFF. The CDR3, as DNA: TGTGCCAGTAGTATGGGGGCTAGCGGGGGCTACTCCTACAATGAGCAGTTCTTC. Looking up the rest from reference TRBV19 and TRBJ2-1 gives the full variable domain: DGGITQSPKYLFRKEGQNVTLSCEQNLNHDAMYWYRQDPGQGLRLIYYSQIVNDFQKGDIAEGYSVSREKKESFPLTVTSAQKNPTAFYLCASSMGASGGYSYNEQFFGPGTRLTVL.

The chain uses TRBV6-2 or TRBV6-3 and TRBJ1-4, with 7 bases lining up with TRBD1. This CDR3 has 15 amino acids. With V trimmed by 6 bases and J by 6 bases, 10 bases remained unmatched. Germline loops: CDR1 MNHEY, CDR2 SVGEGT. CDR3 in amino acids: CASSSKTGNYEKLFF. CDR3 bases: TGTGCCAGCAGCTCGAAGACAGGGAACTATGAAAAACTGTTTTTT.

V is TRBV18 and J is TRBJ2-1; 9 bases are shared with TRBD1. This CDR3 contains 19 residues. Germline-derived CDR1 and CDR2 are KGHSH and LQKENI. Germline trimming cut 5 bases from V and 8 bases from J; bases unmatched to any gene: 22. CDR3 protein: CASSSPSWTGVQRRDEQFF. The CDR3 DNA reads as TGTGCCAGCTCATCCCCTTCCTGGACAGGGGTTCAACGTAGGGATGAGCAGTTCTTC.

The V gene is TRBV9, the J gene TRBJ2-2, with 12 nucleotides matching TRBD2. Germline CDR1 reads SGDLS; CDR2 reads YYNGEE. The length of the CDR3 is 17 residues. The J segment lost 7 bases and the V segment lost 2 bases, leaving 9 bases of the junction unmatched. The chain's CDR3 is CASSVDGLAGSYGELFF. The CDR3, as DNA: TGTGCCAGCAGCGTCGATGGACTAGCGGGGAGTTACGGGGAGCTGTTTTTT.

This clone was picked up a small number of times. The V call is TRBV27, the J call TRBJ2-7; possibly TRBD1 for D (5 bases). CDR3 size: 14 residues. Trimming left V 5 bases short and J 3 bases short, with 14 bases between. Germline V gene data show CDR1 as MNHEY and CDR2 as SMNVEV (reference sequence). The CDR3 loop is CASSPNPTVYEQYF. In DNA form, the CDR3 reads TGTGCCAGCAGTCCAAATCCGACAGTCTACGAGCAGTACTTC.

The chain couples TRBV2 to TRBJ1-1; unclear D gene. The CDR3 loop spans 13 amino acids. V was shortened by 9 bases and J by 3 bases, with 14 bases between the two germline ends. The germline CDR1 and CDR2 sequences are SNHLY and FYNNEI. The DNA for the CDR3 is TGTGCCAGTTCTCGGGGAAGGTACACTGAAGCTTTCTTT. It codes for CASSRGRYTEAFF.

The genes are TRBV3-1 (or the pseudogene TRBV3-2) and TRBJ1-1, with D perhaps TRBD1 (5 bases). Germline CDR1 and CDR2: LGHDT and YNNKEL (reference sequence). The V end was cut by 0 bases, the J end by 3 bases, with 14 bases between. The CDR3 loop spans 16 amino acids. DNA of the CDR3: TGTGCCAGCAGCCAAGATTTTGAAGGGGCCGACACTGAAGCTTTCTTT. This sequence encodes CASSQDFEGADTEAFF.

The J gene is TRBJ2-3, the V gene TRBV19; D uncertain. The CDR3 is made up of 12 amino acids. Trimming cost V 4 bases and J 3 bases, with 5 bases left between them. In germline, CDR1 is LNHDA, CDR2 SQIVND (reference sequence). CDR3 nucleotide sequence: TGTGCCAGTAGTACTAGAACAGATACGCAGTATTTT. This gives the protein CASSTRTDTQYF.

The V and J genes are TRBV7-8 and TRBJ2-7, with a tentative D call TRBD2 (5 bases). V gave up 5 bases and J gave up 9 bases, with 20 bases separating them. The CDR3 length is 14 residues. Per the germline V gene, CDR1 is SGHVS and CDR2 is FQNEAQ. Here the CDR3 reads CASSRSRLADVQYF. DNA for the CDR3: TGTGCCAGCAGCCGATCCCGGCTAGCAGACGTGCAGTACTTC.

The gene calls are TRBV6-5 and TRBJ2-6; 8 nucleotides agree with TRBD1. This CDR3 comprises 13 residues. V gave up 10 bases and J gave up 3 bases; unmatched junction bases: 2. Germline-derived CDR1 and CDR2 are MNHEY and SVGAGI. CDR3 sequence reads: CATTGVGANVLTF. CDR3 sequence (DNA): TGTGCCACGACAGGGGTTGGGGCCAACGTCCTGACTTTC.

The chain is built from TRBV10-3 and TRBJ2-5; 8 nucleotides line up with TRBD2. This CDR3 has 15 amino acids. With V trimmed by 3 bases and J by 0 bases, 3 bases remained unmatched. Germline V CDR1 and CDR2: ENHRY, SYGVKD. CDR3 bases: TGTGCCATCAGTGAACGGGAGGGGTACCAAGAGACCCAGTACTTC. It yields the protein CAISEREGYQETQYF.